The 29 T cell receptor beta chains given below trace back to one sample, sequenced in a study of Ad26.COV2.S vaccination and SARS-CoV-2 variants (dated by TCRdb to the early 2020s). Read against the paper, the sample's time point label means: individuals recovered from natural SARS-CoV-2 infection. The library was obtained by the immunoSEQ multiplex PCR assay. TCRdb obtained this table from immuneACCESS and retained in-frame rearrangements with V and J assigned. These tables miss some clones; where compared with another copy, unresolved V genes account for less than half of the shortfall, and the remainder is unexplained. The sample records around 7,000 clones, 84% of which are singletons. The ten largest make up roughly 32% of the sample. The sample was peripheral blood, taken after recovery from COVID-19. The source is a human donor who had recovered from COVID-19.

The rearrangement links TRBV6-2 or TRBV6-3 to TRBJ1-6, with D hard to call. Germline V gene sequence: CDR1 MNHEY, CDR2 SVGEGT. V lost 2 bases, J lost 7 bases, and 9 bases lay in between. This CDR3 is 14 amino acids long. The CDR3 DNA reads as TGTGCCAGCAGTTACGGCGGCTTAAATTCACCCCTCCACTTT. It is translated as CASSYGGLNSPLHF.

The rearrangement joins TRBV5-4 to TRBJ2-7; the D call may be TRBD1 or TRBD2 (5 bases each). Germline loops: CDR1 SGHNT, CDR2 YYREEE (reference sequence). This CDR3 region has 12 residues. V gave up 1 base and J gave up 9 bases, with 11 bases separating them. Written as DNA, the CDR3 is TGTGCCAGCAGCTTGCAGGGAGCAGGGCAGTACTTC. Encoded protein: CASSLQGAGQYF.

The J gene is TRBJ2-1, the V gene TRBV24-1; D uncertain. V was trimmed by 0 bases and J by 7 bases, leaving 3 bases between them. Germline V lookup: CDR1 KGHDR, CDR2 SFDVKD. The CDR3 has 12 residues. CDR3 loop: CATSDLVNEQFF. CDR3 coding DNA: TGTGCCACCAGTGATTTGGTGAATGAGCAGTTCTTC.

In its sample, this clone was seen a few times. The chain has TRBV30 and TRBJ1-6, with D tentatively TRBD1 (5 bases). The CDR3 totals 16 residues. Germline assignment: CDR1 GTSNPN and CDR2 SVGIG (reference sequence). Trimming took off 3 bases at V and 0 bases at J, with 12 bases between the two ends. CDR3 protein: CAWSGGWSSYNSPLHF. In nucleotides, the CDR3 is TGTGCCTGGAGCGGGGGTTGGAGCTCCTATAATTCACCCCTCCACTTT.

V usage is TRBV12-2 and J usage is TRBJ2-5; the D segment call TRBD2 is taken from the table without a DNA check. TRBV12-2 is listed as a pseudogene. CDR3 length: 19 amino acids. The CDR3, as DNA: TGTGCAAGTCGCCCGAGCAAGGGGCCGACTAGCGGGGGGGCCAAGACCCAGTACTTC. This gives the protein CASRPSKGPTSGGAKTQYF.

The CDR3, as DNA: TGTGCCAGCAGCTATACAGGGGTGGGTAATTCACCCCTCCACTTT. Its translation: CASSYTGVGNSPLHF. J is TRBJ1-6 and V is TRBV7-2; 7 bases agree with TRBD1. Germline CDR1 and CDR2: SGHTA and FQGNSA. The CDR3 contains 15 residues. Trimming at V came to 4 bases and at J to 6 bases, leaving 6 bases not matched to a gene. The full variable domain, with the rest looked up from reference TRBV7-2 and TRBJ1-6, is GAGVSQSPSNKVTEKGKDVELRCDPISGHTALYWYRQSLGQGLEFLIYFQGNSAPDKSGLPSDRFSAERTGGSVSTLTIQRTQQEDSAVYLCASSYTGVGNSPLHFGNGTRLTVT.

The chain recombines TRBV5-6 with TRBJ1-2; D is ambiguous. With 4 bases removed from V and 3 bases from J, the gap between germline ends came to 16 bases. In germline, CDR1 is SGHDT, CDR2 YYEEEE. CDR3 length: 15 residues. This CDR3 reads CASSPWWLGDYGYTF. CDR3 bases: TGTGCCAGCAGCCCCTGGTGGCTCGGCGACTATGGCTACACCTTC.

The chain uses TRBV28 and TRBJ2-7, with no clear D. V was pared by 4 bases and J by 2 bases, with 9 bases between. The CDR3 spans 13 residues. In germline, CDR1 is MDHEN, CDR2 SYDVKM. CDR3 bases: TGTGCCAGCAGTTCGTATATTGCCTACGAGCAGTACTTC. Translating it yields CASSSYIAYEQYF.

V is TRBV5-1 and J is TRBJ2-1, with TRBD2 matching over 9 bases. This CDR3 is built from 17 residues. V was pared by 0 bases and J by 1 base, with 5 bases of the junction left unmatched. Germline lookup yields CDR1 SGHRS and CDR2 YFSETQ. CDR3 nucleotides: TGCGCCAGCAGCTTGGCCTGGGCGGGGGGGTCCTACAATGAGCAGTTCTTC. This codes for CASSLAWAGGSYNEQFF.

V is TRBV5-4 and J is TRBJ2-6; D might be TRBD1 (5 bases). Per the germline V gene, CDR1 is SGHNT and CDR2 is YYREEE (reference sequence). The CDR3 loop spans 15 amino acids. Trimming took off 2 bases at V and 2 bases at J, with 8 bases between the two ends. The CDR3 here is CASSFLGPGANVLTF. CDR3 nucleotide sequence: TGTGCCAGCAGCTTCTTGGGGCCTGGGGCCAACGTCCTGACTTTC.

The chain couples TRBV5-1 to TRBJ1-2; weak D call: TRBD1 (5 bases). The CDR3 runs 15 residues. Trimming stripped 4 bases from V and 4 bases from J, with 17 bases between. Germline V gives CDR1 SGHRS, CDR2 YFSETQ. The CDR3: CASSPGTRQFYGYTF. CDR3 nucleotide sequence: TGCGCCAGCAGCCCTGGGACCAGACAGTTCTATGGCTACACCTTC.

V usage is TRBV11-2 and J usage is TRBJ2-5; TRBD1 agrees at 9 bases. CDR1 and CDR2 from the germline V gene are SGHAT and FQNNGV. The V and J ends lost 4 bases and 4 bases, in that order; junction bases with no gene match: 7. The CDR3 is 15 amino acids. The DNA for the CDR3 is TGTGCCAGCAGCTCCCACAGGGGGCGCGGAGAGACCCAGTACTTC. Protein: CASSSHRGRGETQYF.

V and J are TRBV11-2 and TRBJ1-2; perhaps TRBD1 as D (5 bases). Germline V CDR1 and CDR2: SGHAT, FQNNGV. The CDR3 length is 13 residues. V lost 4 bases and J 4 bases, leaving 10 bases between the germline ends. CDR3 sequence reads: CASSSNQGYGYTF. In DNA, the CDR3 is TGTGCCAGCAGCTCAAACCAGGGCTATGGCTACACCTTC.

The gene calls are TRBV19 and TRBJ1-3; D not certain. The germline CDR1 and CDR2 sequences are LNHDA and SQIVND (reference sequence). The V and J ends lost 4 bases and 3 bases respectively, with 16 bases between them. This CDR3 has 16 residues. CDR3 DNA sequence: TGTGCCAGTAGTACCCCGCGGCAGTCTCTTGGAAACACCATATATTTT. Translation gives CASSTPRQSLGNTIYF.

This chain joins TRBV20-1 and TRBJ2-7; D gene unclear. V dropped 3 bases and J dropped 0 bases, with 9 bases sitting between them. The CDR3 consists of 13 residues. CDR1 is DFQATT, CDR2 SNEGSKA, per germline (reference sequence). DNA for the CDR3: TGCAGTGCTAGTGGGCGGAGCTCCTACGAGCAGTACTTC. Residues: CSASGRSSYEQYF.

The rearrangement uses TRBV10-3 and TRBJ1-2, with D perhaps matching TRBD1 (6 bases). V was pared by 4 bases and J by 6 bases, with 12 bases between. CDR3 size: 13 residues. Per the germline V gene, CDR1 is ENHRY and CDR2 is SYGVKD. The CDR3 is CAISVAGDNGYTF. In nucleotides, the CDR3 is TGTGCCATCAGTGTTGCGGGGGACAATGGCTACACCTTC.

The genes are TRBV5-5 and TRBJ2-3, with D unclear. V was clipped by 0 bases and J by 1 base, with 6 bases between them. CDR1 and CDR2 (germline): SGHKS, YYEKEE (reference sequence). The CDR3 spans 14 residues. The CDR3 DNA reads TGTGCCAGCAGCTTGGGGCAGCGCACAGATACGCAGTATTTT. Protein sequence: CASSLGQRTDTQYF.

The chain links TRBV28 to TRBJ2-5, with 7 bases fitting TRBD1. Per the germline V gene, CDR1 is MDHEN and CDR2 is SYDVKM. This CDR3 has 13 residues. The trim removed 6 bases at V and 5 bases at J, leaving 6 bases unmatched. CDR3 sequence: CASSSTGTETQYF. CDR3 nucleotide sequence: TGTGCCAGCAGCTCGACAGGGACCGAGACCCAGTACTTC.

The CDR3 loop reads CASSPGLAGAEGGELFF. DNA for the CDR3: TGTGCCAGCAGCCCCGGACTAGCGGGAGCAGAGGGCGGGGAGCTGTTTTTT. The chain couples TRBV9 to TRBJ2-2, with 13 positions matching TRBD2. In germline, CDR1 is SGDLS, CDR2 YYNGEE. This CDR3 has 17 residues. Losses at the gene ends were 4 bases for V and 7 bases for J; bases not matched to a gene: 10. Filled out from reference TRBV9 and TRBJ2-2, the complete variable domain reads DSGVTQTPKHLITATGQRVTLRCSPRSGDLSVYWYQQSLDQGLQFLIQYYNGEERAKGNILERFSAQQFPDLHSELNLSSLELGDSALYFCASSPGLAGAEGGELFFGEGSRLTVL.

The chain is built from TRBV5-6 and TRBJ1-2, with D possibly TRBD1 on 5 matching bases. V lost 0 bases and J 1 base, leaving 7 bases between the germline ends. Germline V lookup: CDR1 SGHDT, CDR2 YYEEEE. The CDR3 loop spans 14 amino acids. DNA for the CDR3: TGTGCCAGCAGCTTGGACGGGGGTAACTATGGCTACACCTTC. Translation: CASSLDGGNYGYTF.

The V gene is TRBV4-3, the J gene TRBJ2-1, with TRBD2 identical over 15 bases. The V segment lost 0 bases and the J segment 0 bases; nucleotides outside the gene matches: 6. The CDR3 sequence is 20 residues long. CDR1 is LGHNA, CDR2 YSLEER, per germline. The CDR3 DNA reads as TGCGCCAGCAGCCAAGACCCCGGACTAGCGGGGGGGGCCTCCTACAATGAGCAGTTCTTC. Translating gives CASSQDPGLAGGASYNEQFF.

This clone was recorded only once. The gene calls are TRBV5-4 and TRBJ2-5; 8 nucleotides match TRBD2. Trimming took 5 bases from V and 4 from J; bases not matched to a gene: 10. In germline, CDR1 is SGHNT, CDR2 YYREEE (reference sequence). This CDR3 region has 15 residues. The CDR3 reads CASSRVTGGAETQYF. The CDR3 DNA reads TGTGCCAGCAGTAGAGTAACGGGGGGGGCAGAGACCCAGTACTTC.

The V and J genes are TRBV6-1 and TRBJ2-2; D might be TRBD2 (5 bases). The CDR3 runs to 15 residues. The ends were cut back, 3 bases at V and 6 bases at J, with 14 bases in the middle. The germline V gene has CDR1 MNHNS and CDR2 SASEGT. This CDR3 is CASSETGGPPGELFF. The CDR3, as DNA: TGTGCCAGCAGTGAGACCGGAGGCCCCCCCGGGGAGCTGTTTTTT.

The rearrangement links TRBV28 to TRBJ2-7; 8 positions agree with TRBD2. Germline CDR1 is MDHEN and CDR2 is SYDVKM. The CDR3 totals 14 residues. Unmatched junction bases numbered 5, after V lost 3 bases and J lost 4 bases. The CDR3 sequence: CASSFAGGNYEQYF. The CDR3 DNA sequence: TGTGCCAGCAGTTTCGCGGGGGGCAATTACGAGCAGTACTTC.

The chain links TRBV6-5 to TRBJ2-1, with 9 bases matching TRBD1. J lost 4 bases, V lost 5 bases, and 6 bases had no gene match. This CDR3 is built from 15 residues. Per the germline V gene, CDR1 is MNHEY and CDR2 is SVGAGI. The CDR3 DNA sequence: TGTGCCAGCAGTCTCGACAGGGGGACATACAATGAGCAGTTCTTC. It encodes CASSLDRGTYNEQFF.

The chain carries TRBV4-2 and TRBJ2-4, with D perhaps given as TRBD1 or TRBD2 (6 bases each). The V gene's germline CDR1 is LGHNA and CDR2 YNFKEQ. The CDR3 runs 15 residues. V lost 4 bases and J lost 6, with 16 bases in between. CDR3 loop: CASSPGGSGGNIQYF. The DNA for the CDR3 is TGTGCCAGCAGCCCCGGGGGCTCTGGGGGAAACATTCAGTACTTC.

The V and J genes are TRBV19 and TRBJ1-1; D is unresolved. The CDR3 is 14 amino acids. From germline, CDR1 is LNHDA and CDR2 SQIVND (reference sequence). V lost 3 bases and J 2 bases, leaving 10 bases between the germline ends. The CDR3 bases are TGTGCCAGTAGTATTTCTTTTAGTAACACTGAAGCTTTCTTT. Translation gives CASSISFSNTEAFF.

This clone was detected once. The rearrangement joins TRBV19 to TRBJ2-2, with a weak D call TRBD2 (6 bases). This CDR3 contains 17 residues. CDR1 is LNHDA, CDR2 SQIVND, per germline (reference sequence). Trimming took 3 bases from V and 1 from J, leaving 15 bases between them. The CDR3 region is CASSMARGLLNTGELFF. The CDR3 DNA reads TGTGCCAGTAGTATGGCTCGGGGACTTCTGAACACCGGGGAGCTGTTTTTT.

The V and J genes are TRBV3-1 (or the pseudogene TRBV3-2) and TRBJ1-3; D ambiguous. V was shortened by 1 base and J by 0 bases, with 10 bases between the two germline ends. The CDR3 totals 16 residues. The germline V gene has CDR1 LGHDT and CDR2 YNNKEL (reference sequence). CDR3 DNA: TGTGCCAGCAGCCAAGGGCTGGCCAGCTCTGGAAACACCATATATTTT. Residues: CASSQGLASSGNTIYF.